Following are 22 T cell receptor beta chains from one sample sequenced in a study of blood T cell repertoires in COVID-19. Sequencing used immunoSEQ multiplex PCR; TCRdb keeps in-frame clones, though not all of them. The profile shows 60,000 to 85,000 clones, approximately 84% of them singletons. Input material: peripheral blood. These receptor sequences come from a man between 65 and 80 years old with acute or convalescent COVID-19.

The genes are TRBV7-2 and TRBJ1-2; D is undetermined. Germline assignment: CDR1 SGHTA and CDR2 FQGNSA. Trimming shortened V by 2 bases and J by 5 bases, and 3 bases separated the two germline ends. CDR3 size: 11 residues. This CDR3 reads CASSLTYGYTF. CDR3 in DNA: TGTGCCAGCAGCTTAACTTATGGCTACACCTTC.

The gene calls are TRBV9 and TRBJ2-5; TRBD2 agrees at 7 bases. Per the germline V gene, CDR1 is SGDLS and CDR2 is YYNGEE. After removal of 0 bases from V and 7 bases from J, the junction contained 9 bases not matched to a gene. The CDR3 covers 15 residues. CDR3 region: CASSVGEGLPTTQYF. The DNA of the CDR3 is TGTGCCAGCAGCGTAGGGGAGGGCCTCCCGACGACCCAGTACTTC.

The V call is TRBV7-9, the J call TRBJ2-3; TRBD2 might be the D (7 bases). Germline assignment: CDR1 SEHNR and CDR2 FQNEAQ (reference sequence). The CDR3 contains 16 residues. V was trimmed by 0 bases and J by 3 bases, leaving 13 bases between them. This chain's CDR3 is CASSLARGGITDTQYF. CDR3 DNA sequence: TGTGCCAGCAGCTTAGCGAGGGGGGGTATTACAGATACGCAGTATTTT.

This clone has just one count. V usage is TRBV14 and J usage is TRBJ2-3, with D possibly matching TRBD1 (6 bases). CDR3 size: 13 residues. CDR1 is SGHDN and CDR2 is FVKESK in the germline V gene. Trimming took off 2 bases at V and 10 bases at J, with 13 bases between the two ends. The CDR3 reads CASSQHEGGAQYF. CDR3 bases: TGTGCCAGCAGCCAACACGAAGGGGGTGCGCAGTATTTT.

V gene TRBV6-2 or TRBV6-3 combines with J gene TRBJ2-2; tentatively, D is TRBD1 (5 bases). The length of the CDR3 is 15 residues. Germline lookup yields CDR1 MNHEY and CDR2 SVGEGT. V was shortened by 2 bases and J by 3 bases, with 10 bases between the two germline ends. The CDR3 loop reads CASSYRGAHTGELFF. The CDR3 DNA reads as TGTGCCAGCAGTTACAGGGGCGCGCACACCGGGGAGCTGTTTTTT.

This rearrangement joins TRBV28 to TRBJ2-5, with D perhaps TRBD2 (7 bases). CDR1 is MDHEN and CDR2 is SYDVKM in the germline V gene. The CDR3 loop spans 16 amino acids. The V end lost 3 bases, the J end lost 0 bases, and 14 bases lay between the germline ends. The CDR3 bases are TGTGCCAGCAGTTTGGGGGGCGGGAGTTACCAAGAGACCCAGTACTTC. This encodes CASSLGGGSYQETQYF.

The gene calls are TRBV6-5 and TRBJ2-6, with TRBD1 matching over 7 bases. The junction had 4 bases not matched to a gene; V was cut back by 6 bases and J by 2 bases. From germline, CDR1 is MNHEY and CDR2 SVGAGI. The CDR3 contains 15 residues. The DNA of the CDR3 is TGTGCCAGCAGCGACACAGGGGCTGGGGCCAACGTCCTGACTTTC. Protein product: CASSDTGAGANVLTF.

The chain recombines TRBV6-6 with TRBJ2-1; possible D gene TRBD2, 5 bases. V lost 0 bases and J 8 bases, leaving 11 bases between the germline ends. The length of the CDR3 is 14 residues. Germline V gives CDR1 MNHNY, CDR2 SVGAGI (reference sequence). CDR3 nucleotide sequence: TGTGCCAGCAGTTACTCTCCCGGGATCGATGAGCAGTTCTTC. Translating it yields CASSYSPGIDEQFF.

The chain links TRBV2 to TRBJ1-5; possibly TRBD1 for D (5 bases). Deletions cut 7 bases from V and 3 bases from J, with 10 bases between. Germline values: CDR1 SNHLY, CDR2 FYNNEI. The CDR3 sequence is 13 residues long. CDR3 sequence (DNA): TGTGCCAGCAAGGGGTCCCTCAATCAGCCCCAGCATTTT. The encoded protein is CASKGSLNQPQHF.

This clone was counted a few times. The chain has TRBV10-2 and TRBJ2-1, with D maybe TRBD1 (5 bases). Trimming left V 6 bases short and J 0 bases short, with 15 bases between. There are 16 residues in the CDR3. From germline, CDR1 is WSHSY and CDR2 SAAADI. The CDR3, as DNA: TGCGCCAGCAGGGGGCTTTTGGATAGCTCCTACAATGAGCAGTTCTTC. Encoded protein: CASRGLLDSSYNEQFF.

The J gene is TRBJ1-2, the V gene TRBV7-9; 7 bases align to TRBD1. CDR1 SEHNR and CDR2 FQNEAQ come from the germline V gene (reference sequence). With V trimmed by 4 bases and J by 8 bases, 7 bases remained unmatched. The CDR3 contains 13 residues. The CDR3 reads CASSYSGGWGYTF. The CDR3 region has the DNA TGTGCCAGCAGCTACTCAGGGGGTTGGGGCTACACCTTC. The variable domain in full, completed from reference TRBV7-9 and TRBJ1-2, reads DTGVSQNPRHKITKRGQNVTFRCDPISEHNRLYWYRQTLGQGPEFLTYFQNEAQLEKSRLLSDRFSAERPKGSFSTLEIQRTEQGDSAMYLCASSYSGGWGYTFGSGTRLTVV.

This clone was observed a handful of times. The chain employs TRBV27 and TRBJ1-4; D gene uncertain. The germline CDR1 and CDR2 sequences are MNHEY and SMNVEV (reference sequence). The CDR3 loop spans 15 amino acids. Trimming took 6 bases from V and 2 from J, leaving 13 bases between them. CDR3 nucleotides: TGTGCCAGCAGCCCCTTCGGAGGGACTAATGAAAAACTGTTTTTT. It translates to CASSPFGGTNEKLFF.

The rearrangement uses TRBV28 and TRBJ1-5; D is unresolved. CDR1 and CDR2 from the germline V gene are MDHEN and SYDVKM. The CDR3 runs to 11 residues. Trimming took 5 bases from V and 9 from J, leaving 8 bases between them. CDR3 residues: CASSAGRPQHF. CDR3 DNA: TGTGCCAGCAGTGCCGGGAGGCCCCAGCATTTT.

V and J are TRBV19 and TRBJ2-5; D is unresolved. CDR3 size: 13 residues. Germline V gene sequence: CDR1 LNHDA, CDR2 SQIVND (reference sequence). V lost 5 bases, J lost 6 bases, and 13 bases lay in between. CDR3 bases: TGTGCCAGTAGTCCAAAATGGCCACAGACCCAGTACTTC. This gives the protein CASSPKWPQTQYF.

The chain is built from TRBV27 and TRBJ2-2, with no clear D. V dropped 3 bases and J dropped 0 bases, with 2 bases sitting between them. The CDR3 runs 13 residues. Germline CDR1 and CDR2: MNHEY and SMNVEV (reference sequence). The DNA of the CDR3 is TGTGCCAGCAGTTTTACGAACACCGGGGAGCTGTTTTTT. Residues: CASSFTNTGELFF.

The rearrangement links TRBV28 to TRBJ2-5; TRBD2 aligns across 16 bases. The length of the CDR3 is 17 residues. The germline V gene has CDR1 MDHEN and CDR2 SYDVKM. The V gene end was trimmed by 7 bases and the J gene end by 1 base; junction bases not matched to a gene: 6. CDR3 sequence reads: CASIAGLAGGFQETQYF. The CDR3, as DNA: TGTGCCAGCATTGCGGGACTAGCGGGAGGGTTCCAAGAGACCCAGTACTTC.

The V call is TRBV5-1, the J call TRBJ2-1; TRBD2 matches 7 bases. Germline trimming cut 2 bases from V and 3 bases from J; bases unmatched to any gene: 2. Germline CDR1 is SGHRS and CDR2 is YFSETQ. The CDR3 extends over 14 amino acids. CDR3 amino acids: CASSFGGSYNEQFF. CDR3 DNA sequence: TGCGCCAGCAGCTTTGGCGGGAGCTACAATGAGCAGTTCTTC.

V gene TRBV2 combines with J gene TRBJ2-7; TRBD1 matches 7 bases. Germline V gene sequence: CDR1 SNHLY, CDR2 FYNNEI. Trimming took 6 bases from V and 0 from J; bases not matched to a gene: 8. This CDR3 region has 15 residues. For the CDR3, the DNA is TGTGCCAGCAGGAGGACAGGTGAGAGCTCCTACGAGCAGTACTTC. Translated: CASRRTGESSYEQYF.

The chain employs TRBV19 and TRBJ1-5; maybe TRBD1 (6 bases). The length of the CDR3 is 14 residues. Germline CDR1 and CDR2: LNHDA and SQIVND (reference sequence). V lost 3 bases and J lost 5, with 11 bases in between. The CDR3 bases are TGTGCCAGTAGTATTGGACAGAGCTATCAGCCCCAGCATTTT. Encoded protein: CASSIGQSYQPQHF. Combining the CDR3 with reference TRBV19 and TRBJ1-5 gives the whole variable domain DGGITQSPKYLFRKEGQNVTLSCEQNLNHDAMYWYRQDPGQGLRLIYYSQIVNDFQKGDIAEGYSVSREKKESFPLTVTSAQKNPTAFYLCASSIGQSYQPQHFGDGTRLSIL.

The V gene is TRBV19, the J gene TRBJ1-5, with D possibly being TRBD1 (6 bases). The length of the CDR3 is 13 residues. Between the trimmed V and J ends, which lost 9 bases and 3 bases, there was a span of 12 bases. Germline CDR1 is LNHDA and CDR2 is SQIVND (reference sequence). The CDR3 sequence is CASNGQINQPQHF. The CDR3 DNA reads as TGTGCCAGCAATGGACAGATCAATCAGCCCCAGCATTTT. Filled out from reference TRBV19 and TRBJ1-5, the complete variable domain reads DGGITQSPKYLFRKEGQNVTLSCEQNLNHDAMYWYRQDPGQGLRLIYYSQIVNDFQKGDIAEGYSVSREKKESFPLTVTSAQKNPTAFYLCASNGQINQPQHFGDGTRLSIL.

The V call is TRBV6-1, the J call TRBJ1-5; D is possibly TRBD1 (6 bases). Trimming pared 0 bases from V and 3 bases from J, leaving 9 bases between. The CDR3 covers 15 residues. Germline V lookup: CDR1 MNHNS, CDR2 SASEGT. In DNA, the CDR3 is TGTGCCAGCAGTGAAGCGAACAGGGTCAATCAGCCCCAGCATTTT. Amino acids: CASSEANRVNQPQHF.

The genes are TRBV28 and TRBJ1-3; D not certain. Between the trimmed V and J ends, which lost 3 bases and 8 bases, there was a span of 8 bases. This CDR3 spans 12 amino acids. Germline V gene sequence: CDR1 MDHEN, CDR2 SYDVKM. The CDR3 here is CASSLAGDTIYF. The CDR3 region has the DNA TGTGCCAGCAGTTTGGCGGGCGACACCATATATTTT.